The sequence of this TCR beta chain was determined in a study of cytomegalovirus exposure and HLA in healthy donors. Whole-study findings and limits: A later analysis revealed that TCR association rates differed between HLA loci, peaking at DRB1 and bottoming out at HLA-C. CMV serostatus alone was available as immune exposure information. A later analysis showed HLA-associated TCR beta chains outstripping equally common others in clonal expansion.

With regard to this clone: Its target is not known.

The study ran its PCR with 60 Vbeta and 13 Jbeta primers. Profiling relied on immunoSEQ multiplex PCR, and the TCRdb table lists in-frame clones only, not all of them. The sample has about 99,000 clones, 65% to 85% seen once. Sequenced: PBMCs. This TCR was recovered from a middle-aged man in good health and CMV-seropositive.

This CDR3 is CATSRDQTGVGYTF. The CDR3 region has the DNA TGTGCCACCAGCAGAGATCAGACAGGGGTCGGCTACACCTTC. The gene calls are TRBV15 and TRBJ1-2; the match to TRBD1 covers 8 bases. The CDR3 runs to 14 residues. V dropped 0 bases and J dropped 8; count of bases not matched to a gene: 5. Germline CDR1 is LNHNV and CDR2 is YYDKDF (reference sequence).